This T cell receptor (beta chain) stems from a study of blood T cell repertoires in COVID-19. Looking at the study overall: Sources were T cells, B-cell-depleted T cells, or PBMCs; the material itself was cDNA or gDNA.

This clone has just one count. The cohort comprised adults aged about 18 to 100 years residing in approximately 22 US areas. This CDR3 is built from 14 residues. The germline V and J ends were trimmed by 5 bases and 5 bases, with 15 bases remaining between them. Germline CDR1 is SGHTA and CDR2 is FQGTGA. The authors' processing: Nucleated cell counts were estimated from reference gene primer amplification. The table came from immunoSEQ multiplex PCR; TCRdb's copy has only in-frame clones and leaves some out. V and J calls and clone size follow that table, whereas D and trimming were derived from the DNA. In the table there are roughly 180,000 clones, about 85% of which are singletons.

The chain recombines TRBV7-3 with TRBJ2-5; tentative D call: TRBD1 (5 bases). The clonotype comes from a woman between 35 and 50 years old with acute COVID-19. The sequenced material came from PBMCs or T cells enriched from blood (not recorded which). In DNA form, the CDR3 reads TGTGCCAGCAGCCCCACACAGGATTTCGAGACCCAGTACTTC. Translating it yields CASSPTQDFETQYF.